The 30 T cell receptor beta chains below come from one sample, sequenced in a study of blood T cells in healthy people across ages. Alongside a J-beta primer mix, a sample-barcoded 5' primer served in a second PCR lasting roughly 7 to 11 cycles. From the 5' RACE reads, TCRdb called clonotypes with MiXCR, one entry per CDR3 protein. The sample yields around 650,000 distinct CDR3 sequences, over 40% seen once. The sample comprised blood. These receptors were taken from a man older than 75 in good health.

V gene TRBV10-3 combines with J gene TRBJ1-2; no clear D. The germline V gene has CDR1 ENHRY and CDR2 SYGVKD. There are 16 residues in the CDR3. Between the trimmed V and J ends, which lost 0 bases and 8 bases, there was a span of 19 bases. The CDR3 coding sequence is TGTGCCATCAGTGAGTCGACACAGATTGTCCCCAGGGGCTACACCTTC. This codes for CAISESTQIVPRGYTF.

The rearrangement uses TRBV20-1 and TRBJ2-5; no clear D. Germline V CDR1 and CDR2: DFQATT, SNEGSKA (reference sequence). This CDR3 spans 14 amino acids. The V gene lost 0 bases and the J gene lost 3 bases, with 11 bases spanning the gap. The CDR3 region has the DNA TGCAGTGCTAGAGATTTCGCCGGCGAAGAGACCCAGTACTTC. Its protein is CSARDFAGEETQYF.

This chain uses TRBV3-1 with TRBJ2-2; D unclear. CDR1 LGHDT and CDR2 YNNKEL come from the germline V gene (reference sequence). The CDR3 has 16 residues. The ends were cut back, 1 base at V and 0 bases at J, with 9 bases in the middle. Here the CDR3 DNA reads TGTGCCAGCAGCCAAGTACGAAGGGCGAACACCGGGGAGCTGTTTTTT. It specifies CASSQVRRANTGELFF. Variable domain in full (rest from reference TRBV3-1 and TRBJ2-2): DTAVSQTPKYLVTQMGNDKSIKCEQNLGHDTMYWYKQDSKKFLKIMFSYNNKELIINETVPNRFSPKSPDKAHLNLHINSLELGDSAVYFCASSQVRRANTGELFFGEGSRLTVL.

About this clonotype itself: A much larger clone differs from this one at a single base, so this may be a read error. The V and J genes are TRBV7-9 and TRBJ2-5; D remains ambiguous. The germline V and J ends were trimmed by 8 bases and 10 bases, with 14 bases remaining between them. Germline CDR1 SEHNR, CDR2 FQNEAQ (reference sequence). CDR3 length: 11 residues. CDR3 in amino acids: CASGSVKNQYF. CDR3 nucleotide sequence: TGTGCCAGCGGATCAGTGAAGAACCAGTACTTC.

This clonotype was detected a few times. The chain couples TRBV20-1 to TRBJ2-5; no reliable D call. The CDR3 covers 13 residues. The germline gives CDR1 DFQATT, CDR2 SNEGSKA (reference sequence). Deletions cut 3 bases from V and 0 bases from J, with 8 bases between. The CDR3 protein is CSASPVYQETQYF. As DNA, the CDR3 is TGCAGTGCTAGTCCGGTGTACCAAGAGACCCAGTACTTC.

The chain joins TRBV4-2 to TRBJ1-2; perhaps TRBD1 as D (6 bases). Trimming left V 1 base short and J 4 bases short, with 10 bases between. The CDR3 covers 14 residues. Germline CDR1 is LGHNA and CDR2 is YNFKEQ. CDR3 loop: CASSQVGTLYGYTF. Written as DNA, the CDR3 is TGTGCCAGCAGCCAAGTGGGGACACTCTATGGCTACACCTTC.

The rearrangement joins TRBV7-9 to TRBJ2-7; tentative D call: TRBD2 (5 bases). CDR3 length equals 14 residues. Between the trimmed V and J ends, which lost 5 bases and 4 bases, there was a span of 15 bases. CDR1 SEHNR and CDR2 FQNEAQ come from the germline V gene (reference sequence). CDR3 DNA sequence: TGTGCCAGCAGCCTCGAGTCTAGCTATTACGAGCAGTACTTC. Translated, it gives CASSLESSYYEQYF.

Notes on this clonotype: At one end, the junction sequence differs from germline, possibly due to a read error. The chain combines TRBV12-3 or TRBV12-4 with TRBJ1-4; a weak D match, TRBD1 (5 bases). The CDR3 is 14 residues long. The CDR3 protein is CASTLRQGNEKPFF. The CDR3 region has the DNA TGTGCCAGCACCCTCCGCCAGGGTAATGAAAAACCGTTTTTT.

The chain carries TRBV7-2 and TRBJ1-5; D is undetermined. The CDR3 totals 14 residues. Germline CDR1 SGHTA, CDR2 FQGNSA. V was pared by 5 bases and J by 2 bases, with 10 bases between. The CDR3 is CASSHGRGNQPQHF. The CDR3 DNA reads as TGTGCCAGCAGCCATGGACGCGGCAATCAGCCCCAGCATTTT. Full variable domain (remainder filled in from reference TRBV7-2 and TRBJ1-5): GAGVSQSPSNKVTEKGKDVELRCDPISGHTALYWYRQSLGQGLEFLIYFQGNSAPDKSGLPSDRFSAERTGGSVSTLTIQRTQQEDSAVYLCASSHGRGNQPQHFGDGTRLSIL.

This clonotype was counted between two and nine times. V usage is TRBV15 and J usage is TRBJ1-6; TRBD1 is a possible D gene (5 bases). Germline V CDR1 and CDR2: LNHNV, YYDKDF (reference sequence). The CDR3 extends over 14 amino acids. The V gene lost 0 bases and the J gene lost 9 bases, with 9 bases spanning the gap. For the CDR3, the DNA is TGTGCCACCAGCAGAGATAGGGGTTCTTCACCCCTCCACTTT. As protein: CATSRDRGSSPLHF.

The gene calls are TRBV9 and TRBJ2-2; D possibly matches TRBD1 or TRBD2 (6 bases each). This CDR3 contains 17 residues. V was cut by 4 bases and J by 2 bases, with 18 bases left in between. Germline CDR1 and CDR2: SGDLS and YYNGEE. The CDR3 region has the DNA TGTGCCAGCAGCCCAGCGGCGGGACAAATTAACACCGGGGAGCTGTTTTTT. Its protein product is CASSPAAGQINTGELFF.

The V call is TRBV6-2 or TRBV6-3, the J call TRBJ1-1; tentatively, D is TRBD1 (5 bases). This CDR3 comprises 14 residues. Germline CDR1 and CDR2: MNHEY and SVGEGT. V was pared by 6 bases and J by 3 bases, with 14 bases between. The CDR3 sequence is CASRTAGSHTEAFF. The CDR3 region has the DNA TGTGCCAGCAGGACGGCAGGGAGTCACACTGAAGCTTTCTTT.

The rearrangement joins TRBV21-1 to TRBJ1-4; the table names TRBD1, a call not compared with the DNA. TRBV21-1 represents a pseudogene. The CDR3 runs to 14 residues. CDR3 DNA sequence: TGTGCCAGCCGCCCGGGGCAGATTAATGAAAAACTGTTTTTT. This codes for CASRPGQINEKLFF.

The chain is built from TRBV6-2 or TRBV6-3 and TRBJ2-7; D perhaps matches TRBD2 (7 bases). In germline, CDR1 is MNHEY, CDR2 SVGEGT. CDR3 length: 17 residues. Trimming took 3 bases from V and 2 from J, leaving 20 bases between them. This chain's CDR3 is CASSYPIVQGTTYEQYF. The CDR3 DNA sequence: TGTGCCAGCAGTTATCCAATCGTTCAGGGGACTACCTACGAGCAGTACTTC.

As to this clonotype: A much larger clonotype is one base distant, so this may be a read error. The J gene is TRBJ2-7, the V gene TRBV12-3 or TRBV12-4, with TRBD2 as a possible D gene (8 bases). V lost 3 bases to trimming and J lost 5 bases, with 20 bases between them. This CDR3 is built from 16 residues. DNA of the CDR3: TGTGCCAGCAGTTTGGGACTAGGGGGCCCACGGAACGAGCAGTACTTC. It is translated as CASSLGLGGPRNEQYF.

On this clonotype: A much larger clone is a single base away; this may be a read error. This chain connects TRBV14 to TRBJ1-2; maybe TRBD1 (5 bases). The CDR3 covers 16 residues. Germline CDR1 reads SGHDN; CDR2 reads FVKESK. V shed 1 base and J shed 8 bases, with 20 bases lying between them. The CDR3 spells CASSQVRQGRGKGYTF. The CDR3 nucleotides are TGTGCCAGCAGCCAAGTGAGGCAGGGCAGAGGAAAGGGCTACACCTTC. Full variable domain (outside the CDR3, taken from reference TRBV14 and TRBJ1-2): EAGVTQFPSHSVIEKGQTVTLRCDPISGHDNLYWYRRVMGKEIKFLLHFVKESKQDESGMPNNRFLAERTGGTYSTLKVQPAELEDSGVYFCASSQVRQGRGKGYTFGSGTRLTVV.

The chain has TRBV12-3 or TRBV12-4 and TRBJ2-1; D is ambiguous. The DNA matches TRBJ2-7 better at its end, which makes the J call doubtful. CDR3 length: 16 residues. The chain's CDR3 is CASSPRKDPHYNEQYF. CDR3 nucleotides: TGTGCCAGCAGTCCCCGCAAAGATCCCCATTACAATGAGCAGTACTTC.

This chain joins TRBV5-5 and TRBJ1-1; D is perhaps TRBD1 (5 bases). The germline V gene has CDR1 SGHKS and CDR2 YYEKEE (reference sequence). Between the trimmed V and J ends, which lost 4 bases and 4 bases, there was a span of 11 bases. The CDR3 is 13 amino acids. CDR3 amino acids: CASSNLGGTEAFF. The CDR3 region has the DNA TGTGCCAGCAGCAACCTCGGGGGCACTGAAGCTTTCTTT.

The rearrangement links TRBV7-9 to TRBJ2-1; D possibly corresponds to TRBD1 (6 bases). The ends were cut back, 5 bases at V and 7 bases at J, with 12 bases in the middle. Germline-derived CDR1 and CDR2 are SEHNR and FQNEAQ (reference sequence). This CDR3 comprises 13 residues. In DNA form, the CDR3 reads TGTGCCAGCAGCGCCCGAGGGGGAAATGAGCAGTTCTTC. It is translated as CASSARGGNEQFF.

The rearrangement joins TRBV20-1 to TRBJ1-2; D remains ambiguous. V lost 1 base and J lost 6, with 18 bases in between. The V gene's germline CDR1 is DFQATT and CDR2 SNEGSKA (reference sequence). The length of the CDR3 is 15 residues. CDR3 protein: CSARGLGTATNGYTF. The CDR3 nucleotides are TGCAGTGCTAGAGGGCTGGGAACCGCGACCAATGGCTACACCTTC.

This clonotype showed up just a few times. The chain carries TRBV20-1 and TRBJ2-1; TRBD2 agrees at 13 bases. Per the germline V gene, CDR1 is DFQATT and CDR2 is SNEGSKA (reference sequence). The CDR3 consists of 18 residues. V trimming: 2 bases; J trimming: 3 bases; junction bases outside the gene matches: 10. CDR3 residues: CSARTLTSGRANYNEQFF. The CDR3 coding sequence is TGCAGTGCTAGAACGCTCACTAGCGGGAGGGCCAACTACAATGAGCAGTTCTTC.

The CDR3 spells CASSPRGRDTDTQYF. The CDR3 nucleotides read TGTGCCAGCAGTCCGCGGGGACGGGACACAGATACGCAGTATTTT. J is TRBJ2-3 and V is TRBV6-5; possible D gene TRBD2, 6 bases. The V gene's germline CDR1 is MNHEY and CDR2 SVGAGI. This CDR3 is 15 amino acids long. The V gene lost 5 bases and the J gene lost 2 bases, with 14 bases spanning the gap.

This clonotype has a handful of counts. V gene TRBV29-1 combines with J gene TRBJ2-7, with D unclear. Germline CDR1 reads SQVTM; CDR2 reads ANQGSEA. Trimming removed 7 bases at V and 7 bases at J, with 26 bases between. The CDR3 extends over 15 amino acids. DNA of the CDR3: TGCAGCGGCTCACCCGCGCGCGAATACGGAAATGAGCAGTACTTC. Its translation is CSGSPAREYGNEQYF.

The rearrangement uses TRBV10-3 and TRBJ2-7; 16 bases are a match to TRBD2. Germline trimming cut 4 bases from V and 2 bases from J; bases unmatched to any gene: 5. The germline V gene encodes CDR1 ENHRY and CDR2 SYGVKD. The CDR3 extends over 17 amino acids. The CDR3 loop reads CAISGGTSGGAPYEQYF. The CDR3, as DNA: TGTGCCATCAGTGGTGGGACTAGCGGGGGGGCCCCCTACGAGCAGTACTTC.

The chain has TRBV27 and TRBJ2-7, with 9 bases aligning to TRBD2. The V gene end was trimmed by 6 bases and the J gene end by 2 bases; junction bases not matched to a gene: 11. The CDR3 has 16 residues. The V gene's germline CDR1 is MNHEY and CDR2 SMNVEV (reference sequence). CDR3: CASRATSSGMTYEQYF. The CDR3 DNA follows: TGTGCCAGCAGGGCGACCTCTAGCGGGATGACCTACGAGCAGTACTTC.

The genes are TRBV6-5 and TRBJ2-2; a possible D gene is TRBD2 (6 bases). CDR1 and CDR2 from the germline V gene are MNHEY and SVGAGI. CDR3 length: 14 residues. V lost 6 bases, J lost 4 bases, and 12 bases lay in between. The CDR3 protein is CASRSGVLTGELFF. The CDR3 DNA reads as TGTGCCAGCAGGTCGGGGGTACTCACCGGGGAGCTGTTTTTT.

Details on this clonotype: A read error is possible here, since a much larger clone lies one base away. V usage is TRBV9 and J usage is TRBJ2-3; D ambiguous. Trimming removed 4 bases at V and 3 bases at J, with 18 bases between. Germline-derived CDR1 and CDR2 are SGDLS and YYNGEE. The CDR3 runs 16 residues. In nucleotides, the CDR3 is TGTGCCAGCAGCAGAGACGAAGGGCTTAGGACAGATACGCAGTATTTT. It specifies CASSRDEGLRTDTQYF. Variable domain in full (rest from reference TRBV9 and TRBJ2-3): DSGVTQTPKHLITATGQRVTLRCSPRSGDLSVYWYQQSLDQGLQFLIQYYNGEERAKGNILERFSAQQFPDLHSELNLSSLELGDSALYFCASSRDEGLRTDTQYFGPGTRLTVL.

This clonotype was found once. The V gene is TRBV13, the J gene TRBJ1-1; D gene uncertain. Germline CDR1 is PRHDT and CDR2 is FYEKMQ (reference sequence). The CDR3 spans 15 residues. V dropped 0 bases and J dropped 4 bases, with 12 bases sitting between them. The CDR3 sequence is CASSLGVGEGTEAFF. The CDR3 coding sequence is TGTGCCAGCAGCTTAGGTGTTGGGGAGGGCACTGAAGCTTTCTTT.

The rearrangement joins TRBV5-1 to TRBJ2-5; 14 bases are a match to TRBD2. The assigned J gene may be wrong: the sequence end matches TRBJ2-7 better. This CDR3 region has 18 residues. CDR1 and CDR2 from the germline V gene are SGHRS and YFSETQ. The CDR3 spells CASSRRLAGGMTFYEQYF. The CDR3, as DNA: TGCGCCAGCAGCCGTCGACTAGCGGGGGGGATGACATTCTACGAGCAGTACTTC.

This clonotype has only a few counts. V usage is TRBV15 and J usage is TRBJ2-1; 11 bases match TRBD2. CDR1 and CDR2 from the germline V gene are LNHNV and YYDKDF (reference sequence). This CDR3 contains 19 residues. V lost 1 base, J lost 4 bases, and 12 bases stayed unmatched. CDR3 in amino acids: CATSRGPPSGGPGYNEQFF. CDR3 DNA: TGTGCCACCAGCAGAGGCCCTCCTAGCGGGGGGCCGGGGTACAATGAGCAGTTCTTC.